The clone carrying this T cell receptor (beta chain) was counted many times. Its specificity is not known. This entry belongs to a study of T-cell reconstitution after alpha-beta-depleted transplantation in children. Findings of the study overall: It was surviving recipient T cells and thymic progenitors that gave some patients high TCRbeta diversity at day 60. When one year had passed after transplant, most T-cell counts and diversity came from newly produced T cells. Approximately two months post-transplant, alpha-beta T cells reportedly originated from several hundred expanded graft clones.

Preparing the TCRbeta library involved the use of unique molecular identifiers. MiXCR was run by TCRdb on the PCR reads, yielding one entry per CDR3 protein. This table has 300,000 to 350,000 distinct CDR3 sequences, 15% to 20% appearing once. This CDR3 has 13 amino acids. V lost 4 bases to trimming and J lost 6 bases, with 9 bases between them. The chain links TRBV12-3 or TRBV12-4 to TRBJ2-2; no clear D gene. Sequencing used PBMCs, mostly from graft donor cells, obtained 360 days after TCRalphabeta/CD19-depleted stem cell transplant. This receptor was obtained from a male patient between 2 and 10 years old who had a stem cell transplant for acute lymphoblastic leukemia, so the T cells may come from the graft donor. The CDR3 region is CASSSSRSGELFF. The DNA of the CDR3 is TGTGCCAGCAGTTCCAGTAGATCCGGGGAGCTGTTTTTT.